This T cell receptor beta chain was found in a study of T cell changes during pregnancy in multiple sclerosis. Clones were read by immunoSEQ multiplex PCR, and TCRdb kept only the in-frame ones, dropping some. The sample records about 68,000 clones, about 90% being singletons. Germline loops: CDR1 SNHLY, CDR2 FYNNEI. There are 15 residues in the CDR3. V was pared by 7 bases and J by 3 bases, with 10 bases of the junction left unmatched. This material consisted of peripheral blood, taken in the second trimester of pregnancy. The chain links TRBV2 to TRBJ1-2; 8 bases map to TRBD1. This TCR was recovered from a female donor with multiple sclerosis, enrolled in a pregnancy study. The CDR3 protein is CASIPPRGQDYGYTF. The CDR3 bases are TGTGCCAGCATCCCCCCCAGGGGGCAGGACTATGGCTACACCTTC.